The next 25 T cell receptor beta chains were all read from a single sample in a study of T cells after yellow fever vaccination. TCRdb re-called the 5' RACE reads through MiXCR, storing one row per CDR3 protein. The table shows under 700,000 distinct CDR3 sequences, with about 15% occurring only once. Here the sequenced sample was PBMCs, taken around 5 days after the first yellow fever vaccination. The receptors stem from a man younger than 35 who received the YFV17D yellow fever vaccine.

This clonotype was counted between two and nine times. The chain uses TRBV30 and TRBJ2-7, with TRBD1 matching over 7 bases. The CDR3 loop spans 15 amino acids. CDR1 GTSNPN and CDR2 SVGIG come from the germline V gene (reference sequence). V was clipped by 1 base and J by 0 bases; unmatched bases: 6. CDR3 in DNA: TGTGCCTGGAGTGGGGAGACAGGGTTCTCCTACGAGCAGTACTTC. This sequence encodes CAWSGETGFSYEQYF.

Only a few counts were recorded for this clonotype. The rearrangement uses TRBV6-2 or TRBV6-3 and TRBJ2-1, with 7 bases matching TRBD1. The CDR3 extends over 13 amino acids. The germline V gene has CDR1 MNHEY and CDR2 SVGEGT. V shed 7 bases and J 10 bases; nucleotides not matched to a gene: 10. The DNA of the CDR3 is TGTGCCAGCAAGGGGAAGGGGGCGCGAGAGCAGTTCTTC. Amino acid sequence: CASKGKGAREQFF.

The chain couples TRBV4-3 to TRBJ1-6; D might be TRBD1 (6 bases). The germline V gene encodes CDR1 LGHNA and CDR2 YSLEER. Trimming stripped 2 bases from V and 10 bases from J, with 21 bases between. The CDR3 extends over 17 amino acids. CDR3 region: CASSQFLSGVERSPLHF. CDR3 nucleotide sequence: TGCGCCAGCAGCCAATTTCTCTCAGGGGTGGAGCGATCACCCCTCCACTTT.

This clonotype was counted only a few times. This chain links TRBV9 with TRBJ1-1, with 8 bases lining up with TRBD1. V lost 0 bases and J lost 4; bases outside the gene matches: 5. Germline loops: CDR1 SGDLS, CDR2 YYNGEE. The CDR3 has 15 amino acids. DNA of the CDR3: TGTGCCAGCAGCGTAGTGGGACAGGCGGGCACTGAAGCTTTCTTT. The encoded protein is CASSVVGQAGTEAFF.

This chain connects TRBV18 to TRBJ1-4; a weak D match, TRBD1 (5 bases). This CDR3 spans 14 amino acids. The germline gives CDR1 KGHSH, CDR2 LQKENI. V shed 3 bases and J shed 4 bases, with 9 bases lying between them. CDR3 sequence: CASSPGRSNEKLFF. CDR3 bases: TGTGCCAGCTCACCGGGACGGAGTAATGAAAAACTGTTTTTT.

This clonotype has a handful of counts. The chain employs TRBV6-1 and TRBJ1-2; no clear D gene. The CDR3 is 13 amino acids. Germline assignment: CDR1 MNHNS and CDR2 SASEGT. V lost 2 bases and J 7 bases, leaving 11 bases between the germline ends. This chain's CDR3 is CASSERDLSGYTF. CDR3 DNA sequence: TGTGCCAGCAGTGAAAGGGATCTGAGTGGCTACACCTTC.

This clonotype was observed a handful of times. The genes are TRBV29-1 and TRBJ1-1; D ambiguous. V lost 7 bases and J 6 bases, leaving 15 bases between the germline ends. From germline, CDR1 is SQVTM and CDR2 ANQGSEA. The CDR3 extends over 12 amino acids. The DNA for the CDR3 is TGCAGCGCTGGTTCAGACCACCCTGAAGCTTTCTTT. Translated: CSAGSDHPEAFF.

This clonotype has at least ten counts. The chain links TRBV4-3 to TRBJ2-3, with 10 bases that match TRBD2. V trimming: 4 bases; J trimming: 1 base; junction bases outside the gene matches: 2. This CDR3 has 15 residues. CDR1 is LGHNA and CDR2 is YSLEER in the germline V gene. In nucleotides, the CDR3 is TGCGCCAGCAGCCCACTAGCGGGACGCACAGATACGCAGTATTTT. Encoded protein: CASSPLAGRTDTQYF.

V usage is TRBV27 and J usage is TRBJ1-3; 8 bases agree with TRBD1. The trim removed 5 bases at V and 0 bases at J, leaving 6 bases unmatched. This CDR3 contains 16 residues. Looked up from germline, CDR1 is MNHEY and CDR2 is SMNVEV (reference sequence). In DNA form, the CDR3 reads TGTGCCAGCAGTGCAATCGACAGGGGCTCTGGAAACACCATATATTTT. Translating gives CASSAIDRGSGNTIYF.

The chain has TRBV6-2 or TRBV6-3 and TRBJ2-3; D call uncertain. CDR1 is MNHEY and CDR2 is SVGEGT in the germline V gene. The CDR3 runs to 14 residues. Trimming removed 5 bases at V and 2 bases at J, with 11 bases between. The CDR3 protein is CASSPDGATDTQYF. CDR3 sequence (DNA): TGTGCCAGCAGTCCGGACGGAGCCACAGATACGCAGTATTTT.

V is TRBV7-9 and J is TRBJ2-4; D is perhaps TRBD1 or TRBD2 (7 bases each). Germline V gene sequence: CDR1 SEHNR, CDR2 FQNEAQ (reference sequence). The CDR3 totals 16 residues. Trimming took 5 bases from V and 0 from J, leaving 14 bases between them. CDR3 coding DNA: TGTGCCAGCAGCAATACAGGGGAGGGAGCCAAAAACATTCAGTACTTC. The encoded protein is CASSNTGEGAKNIQYF.

This clonotype was counted a few times. This chain joins TRBV7-2 and TRBJ2-3; unclear D gene. Germline CDR1 and CDR2: SGHTA and FQGNSA. Trimming took off 5 bases at V and 2 bases at J, with 11 bases between the two ends. The CDR3 runs to 14 residues. The DNA for the CDR3 is TGTGCCAGCAGCCCCCGTGTTATCACAGATACGCAGTATTTT. Its protein product is CASSPRVITDTQYF.

This chain connects TRBV7-9 to TRBJ1-6; D is ambiguous. V gave up 3 bases and J gave up 9 bases, with 18 bases separating them. Per germline, CDR1 SEHNR and CDR2 FQNEAQ (reference sequence). The CDR3 is 16 amino acids. CDR3 in amino acids: CASSFDDPPASSPLHF. The CDR3 region has the DNA TGTGCCAGCAGCTTCGACGATCCCCCCGCTTCTTCACCCCTCCACTTT.

This chain connects TRBV21-1 to TRBJ2-2; the table names TRBD1, a call not compared with the DNA. TRBV21-1 is designated a pseudogene. The CDR3 has 18 amino acids. CDR3 protein: CASSKERDTGRNTGELFF. The CDR3 DNA reads TGTGCCAGCAGCAAAGAGAGGGACACCGGACGAAACACCGGGGAGCTGTTTTTT.

V usage is TRBV7-2 and J usage is TRBJ2-2; D uncertain. The CDR3 extends over 12 amino acids. Germline CDR1 SGHTA, CDR2 FQGNSA. Between the trimmed V and J ends, which lost 5 bases and 6 bases, there was a span of 7 bases. This CDR3 is CASSANAGELFF. CDR3 bases: TGTGCCAGCAGCGCCAACGCCGGGGAGCTGTTTTTT.

The V and J genes are TRBV11-1 and TRBJ1-2; D call uncertain. V was pared by 1 base and J by 2 bases, with 23 bases between. Germline V CDR1 and CDR2: SGHAT, FQDESV (reference sequence). CDR3 length equals 19 residues. The CDR3 sequence: CASSLVVHVGITRNYGYTF. The DNA of the CDR3 is TGTGCCAGCAGCTTAGTTGTCCATGTGGGGATAACAAGAAACTATGGCTACACCTTC. The variable domain in full, with the rest retrieved from reference TRBV11-1 and TRBJ1-2, is EAEVAQSPRYKITEKSQAVAFWCDPISGHATLYWYRQILGQGPELLVQFQDESVVDDSQLPKDRFSAERLKGVDSTLKIQPAELGDSAMYLCASSLVVHVGITRNYGYTFGSGTRLTVV.

A few counts support this clonotype. This chain connects TRBV20-1 to TRBJ2-2; 9 bases line up with TRBD2. Germline V gives CDR1 DFQATT, CDR2 SNEGSKA (reference sequence). The CDR3 length is 17 residues. V shed 0 bases, J shed 2 bases, and the junction held 7 bases outside the gene matches. CDR3 nucleotides: TGCAGTGCTAGAGATTGGGAGCGGGGGGTAAACACCGGGGAGCTGTTTTTT. Amino acids: CSARDWERGVNTGELFF.

There are many counts of this clonotype. The chain is built from TRBV10-1 and TRBJ2-5, with D uncertain. The CDR3 runs to 13 residues. Germline V gene data show CDR1 as WNHNN and CDR2 as SYGVQD (reference sequence). The V gene lost 2 bases and the J gene lost 0 bases, with 4 bases spanning the gap. The DNA for the CDR3 is TGCGCCAGCAGTGAGCAGTACCAAGAGACCCAGTACTTC. It codes for CASSEQYQETQYF.

The gene calls are TRBV12-3 or TRBV12-4 and TRBJ2-3; no reliable D call. This CDR3 has 11 residues. Trimming took 2 bases from V and 10 from J, leaving 7 bases between them. The CDR3 protein is CASSLSDAQYF. In nucleotides, the CDR3 is TGTGCCAGCAGTTTATCCGATGCGCAGTATTTT.

The rearrangement uses TRBV7-2 and TRBJ2-5, with 7 bases aligning to TRBD2. This CDR3 has 15 residues. With V trimmed by 5 bases and J by 5 bases, 11 bases remained unmatched. The germline CDR1 and CDR2 sequences are SGHTA and FQGNSA. The CDR3 reads CASSPSSGGSETQYF. Written as DNA, the CDR3 is TGTGCCAGCAGCCCAAGCTCGGGGGGATCCGAGACCCAGTACTTC.

V gene TRBV20-1 combines with J gene TRBJ1-2; 7 positions agree with TRBD1. The CDR3 has 15 residues. The germline gives CDR1 DFQATT, CDR2 SNEGSKA (reference sequence). Germline trimming cut 6 bases from V and 0 bases from J; bases unmatched to any gene: 10. The CDR3 loop is CSAENRDSTNYGYTF. Here the CDR3 DNA reads TGCAGTGCGGAGAATCGGGACAGTACTAACTATGGCTACACCTTC.

This clonotype was found a few times. This chain connects TRBV4-3 to TRBJ2-3; D perhaps matches TRBD2 (5 bases). The CDR3 extends over 14 amino acids. The V end lost 0 bases, the J end lost 9 bases, and 13 bases lay between the germline ends. Germline V gene data show CDR1 as LGHNA and CDR2 as YSLEER. CDR3 nucleotides: TGCGCCAGCAGCCAAGATGGACTTGGGCACACGCAGTATTTT. As protein: CASSQDGLGHTQYF.

This clonotype showed up many times. The rearrangement links TRBV5-5 to TRBJ1-5; 10 bases are a match to TRBD1. The CDR3 runs 15 residues. Germline CDR1 reads SGHKS; CDR2 reads YYEKEE (reference sequence). V shed 0 bases and J 7 bases; nucleotides not matched to a gene: 4. CDR3 in DNA: TGTGCCAGCAGCTTGGGGGACAGGGGACGGCAGCCCCAGCATTTT. It codes for CASSLGDRGRQPQHF.

In its sample, this clonotype was seen a few times. The chain uses TRBV7-3 and TRBJ2-1, with 7 bases that match TRBD1. The germline CDR1 and CDR2 sequences are SGHTA and FQGTGA. The CDR3 contains 13 residues. The V and J ends lost 3 bases and 7 bases, in that order; junction bases with no gene match: 3. Here the CDR3 reads CASSFDRENEQFF. CDR3 DNA sequence: TGTGCCAGCAGCTTCGACAGGGAGAATGAGCAGTTCTTC.

The CDR3 here is CSVRDRVITDTQYF. CDR3 sequence (DNA): TGCAGTGTTCGGGACAGGGTAATAACAGATACGCAGTATTTT. J is TRBJ2-3 and V is TRBV20-1; TRBD1 agrees at 9 bases. The CDR3 covers 14 residues. The V gene end was trimmed by 7 bases and the J gene end by 3 bases; junction bases not matched to a gene: 8. Germline values: CDR1 DFQATT, CDR2 SNEGSKA (reference sequence).